This T cell receptor delta chain was identified during a study of fetal and pediatric gammadelta thymocytes (dated by TCRdb to between 2021 and 2024). With respect to the entire study: Previously published data and newly generated, unpublished data were combined in the bulk gammadelta thymocyte repertoires, which were used to strengthen a single-cell study of gammadelta thymocyte development. Unpublished data were combined with previously published data (refs 27,28) to make up the bulk gammadelta thymocyte repertoires. The set of bulk gammadelta thymocyte repertoires included some 10 subjects in total: 3 fetal thymus donors and 7 pediatric thymus donors. Bulk TCR repertoire data were included to raise the number of subjects and reinforce the CDR3 publicity analysis. Overall results and qualifications from the work: Fetal gammadelta thymocyte repertoires were previously reported to be enriched for TRDV2, TRGV8 and TRGV9 usage, low N additions and public CDR3s compared with post-natal repertoires.

The sequencer listed for this sample is Illumina MiSeq. In the paper's pipeline: For publicity analysis, the Vgamma9Vdelta2 and nonVgamma9Vdelta2 bulk CDR3 files were merged for each subject into one combined repertoire per subject. CDR3 publicity was given a score from 0 to 19 by checking each amino acid sequence across 9 single-cell datasets and nine to eleven bulk repertoires with base R and dplyr. Clone calls in TCRdb were regenerated from the public reads with CATT, after which identical DNA sequences shared one row. These V and J calls derive from TCRdb rather than the authors' analysis. Counted in this sample were about 2,200 delta-chain clones; about 25% of them appeared once. Approximately 4.4% of the sample is in the top ten clones. CDR1 and CDR2, looked up from the germline V gene, are TSWWSYY and QGS. Including cysteine and phenylalanine, the CDR3 has 21 amino acids. Of all the DNA, just the CDR3 is kept, 63 bases in frame from base 1. Trimming takes 3 bases off V and 0 bases off J; junction bases not matched to a gene: 17.

The table lists this clone with a few counts. Its antigen target is currently unknown. Per-base quality was not reported, and no clone a single base away is much larger than it. Thymocytes were stained with Zombie NIR viability dye plus antibodies to CD3 (UCHT1), TCRgammadelta (11F2), TCRVgamma9 (IMMU360) and TCRVdelta2 (IMMU389). TRD and TRG CDR3 repertoires were generated in bulk, separately, from sorted Vgamma9Vdelta2 and nonVgamma9Vdelta2 gammadelta thymocytes obtained from human fetal and pediatric thymuses. Pediatric thymus tissue was obtained in Belgium from children undergoing cardiac surgery. The ages of the pediatric thymus donors in the study ranged between about 1 and 11 years. Thymic cell suspensions were prepared from fetal and post-natal thymuses as described previously. NonVgamma9Vdelta2 thymocytes were sorted as CD3+ gammadeltaTCR+ cells lacking the Vgamma9+Vdelta2+ phenotype. A FACS Aria III cell sorter (BD Biosciences) was used for cell sorting.

This sequence was found in a child who underwent cardiac surgery and was recorded as healthy. The chain is made from TRDV1 and TRDJ1; the central 12 bases match TRDD3. The material sequenced was non-Vgamma9Vdelta2 gamma-delta T cells from the thymus. Explained via the paper, the cell subset or site label denotes: CD3+gammadeltaTCR+ thymocytes not co-expressing Vgamma9 and Vdelta2. Here is the DNA: TGTGCTCTTGGGGAGCTGAGGAGAAACGGGGACTGGGGGATACACACCGATAAACTCATCTTT. This encodes CALGELRRNGDWGIHTDKLIF.